The rows below give T cell receptor beta chains drawn from one sample of a study of naive and memory T cell subsets. TCRdb fed the UMI-ligation and nested PCR reads into MiXCR, producing one record per CDR3 protein. The sample lists approximately 140,000 distinct CDR3 sequences; around 21% were seen once. Sequenced: naive CD8+ T cells from blood. Receptor source: a human donor in good health. The CDR3 runs from the conserved cysteine through the conserved F or W. The D gene is left open where the match is weak. The size entry is marked missing in some rows and otherwise reads once, few, many or a size class.

TRBJ1-1	TRBV4-3	.	.	CASSQDRAPANTEAFF	TGCGCCAGCAGCCAAGACAGGGCGCCCGCGAACACTGAAGCTTTCTTT
TRBJ2-3	TRBV28	once	TRBD2	CASSFAGDDTDTQYF	TGTGCCAGCAGTTTTGCGGGAGACGACACAGATACGCAGTATTTT
TRBJ2-1	TRBV7-2	few	TRBD1	CASSLITGVEQFF	TGTGCCAGCAGCCTCATCACAGGGGTTGAGCAGTTCTTC
TRBJ2-5	TRBV7-9	few	TRBD1	CASRGQGVYSETQYF	TGTGCCAGCCGGGGACAGGGAGTTTATTCGGAGACCCAGTACTTC
TRBJ1-4	TRBV4-1	.	.	CASSQEDEEKLFF	TGCGCCAGCAGCCAAGAAGACGAGGAAAAACTGTTTTTT
TRBJ2-7	TRBV29-1	few	TRBD2	CSVALAGAYEQYF	TGCAGCGTTGCGCTAGCGGGAGCCTACGAGCAGTACTTC
TRBJ2-5	TRBV7-2	few	.	CASSLGLETQYF	TGTGCCAGCAGCTTAGGATTGGAGACCCAGTACTTC
TRBJ1-2	TRBV9	.	.	CASSAGRFDYYGYTF	TGTGCCAGCAGCGCGGGCAGGTTCGACTACTATGGCTACACCTTC
TRBJ2-7	TRBV7-6	.	.	CASSSTETALEQYF	TGTGCCAGCAGCTCCACAGAGACGGCGCTGGAGCAGTACTTC
TRBJ2-4	TRBV25-1	.	.	CASSPRVAKNIQYF	TGTGCCAGCAGTCCCCGGGTAGCCAAAAACATTCAGTACTTC
TRBJ2-7	TRBV29-1	few	.	CSVQDSSSYEQYF	TGCAGCGTCCAGGACTCAAGCTCCTACGAGCAGTACTTC
TRBJ2-7	TRBV30	few	TRBD2	CAWSPGLAETAYEQYF	TGTGCCTGGAGTCCAGGACTAGCGGAAACAGCCTACGAGCAGTACTTC
TRBJ2-3	TRBV11-2	.	TRBD1	CASTSTEGALDTQYF	TGTGCCAGCACCTCGACCGAGGGGGCTCTAGATACGCAGTATTTT
TRBJ1-1	TRBV6-5	.	.	CASSYSRERMNTEAFF	TGTGCCAGCAGTTACTCCAGGGAAAGGATGAACACTGAAGCTTTCTTT
TRBJ1-2	TRBV29-1	few	.	CSVADLEGYTF	TGCAGCGTTGCGGACCTGGAGGGCTACACCTTC
TRBJ2-7	TRBV20-1	.	TRBD2	CSASTRTSESWYAYEQYF	TGCAGTGCTAGCACGAGGACTAGCGAGAGTTGGTATGCTTACGAGCAGTACTTC